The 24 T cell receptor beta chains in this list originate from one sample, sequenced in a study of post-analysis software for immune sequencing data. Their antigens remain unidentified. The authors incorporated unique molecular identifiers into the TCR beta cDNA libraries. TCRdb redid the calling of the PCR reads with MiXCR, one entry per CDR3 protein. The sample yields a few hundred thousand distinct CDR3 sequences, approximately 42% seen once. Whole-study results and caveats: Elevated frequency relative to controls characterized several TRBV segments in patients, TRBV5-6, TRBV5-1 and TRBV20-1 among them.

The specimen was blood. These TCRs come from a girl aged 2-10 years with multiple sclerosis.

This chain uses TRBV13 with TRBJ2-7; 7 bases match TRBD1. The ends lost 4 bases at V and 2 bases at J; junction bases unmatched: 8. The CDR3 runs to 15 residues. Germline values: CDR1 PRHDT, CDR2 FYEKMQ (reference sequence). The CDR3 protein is CASSYWTGRTYEQYF. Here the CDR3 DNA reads TGTGCCAGCAGCTATTGGACAGGACGAACCTACGAGCAGTACTTC.

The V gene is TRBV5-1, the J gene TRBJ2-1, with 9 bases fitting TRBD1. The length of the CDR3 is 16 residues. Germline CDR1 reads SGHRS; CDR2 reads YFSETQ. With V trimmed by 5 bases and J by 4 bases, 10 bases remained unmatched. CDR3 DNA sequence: TGCGCCAGCAGTCGTCGCTGGACAGGGGATTACAATGAGCAGTTCTTC. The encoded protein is CASSRRWTGDYNEQFF. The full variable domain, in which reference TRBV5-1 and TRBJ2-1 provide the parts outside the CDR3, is KAGVTQTPRYLIKTRGQQVTLSCSPISGHRSVSWYQQTPGQGLQFLFEYFSETQRNKGNFPGRFSGRQFSNSRSEMNVSTLELGDSALYLCASSRRWTGDYNEQFFGPGTRLTVL.

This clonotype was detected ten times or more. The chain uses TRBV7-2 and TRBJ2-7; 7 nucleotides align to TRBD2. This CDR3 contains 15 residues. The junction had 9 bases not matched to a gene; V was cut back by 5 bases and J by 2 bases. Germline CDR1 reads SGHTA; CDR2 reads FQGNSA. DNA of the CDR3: TGTGCCAGCAGCCTCCGGACTAGTGATACCTACGAGCAGTACTTC. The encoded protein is CASSLRTSDTYEQYF.

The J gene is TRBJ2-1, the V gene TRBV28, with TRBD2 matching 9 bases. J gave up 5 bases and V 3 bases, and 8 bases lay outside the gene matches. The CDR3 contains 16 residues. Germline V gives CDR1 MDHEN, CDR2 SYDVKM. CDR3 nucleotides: TGTGCCAGCAGTTTCCTTCTAGCGGGAAGTAACAATGAGCAGTTCTTC. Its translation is CASSFLLAGSNNEQFF.

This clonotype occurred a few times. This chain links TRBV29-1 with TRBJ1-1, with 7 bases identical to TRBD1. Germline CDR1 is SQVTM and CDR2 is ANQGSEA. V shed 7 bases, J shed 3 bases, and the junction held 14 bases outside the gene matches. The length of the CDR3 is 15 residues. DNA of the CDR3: TGCAGCGCTACCGGCAACAGGGGTTGGGACACTGAAGCTTTCTTT. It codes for CSATGNRGWDTEAFF.

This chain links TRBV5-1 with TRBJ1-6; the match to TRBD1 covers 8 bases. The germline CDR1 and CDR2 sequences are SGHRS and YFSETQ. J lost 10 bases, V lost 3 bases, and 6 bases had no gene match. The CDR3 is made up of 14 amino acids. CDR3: CASSSTGGLSPLHF. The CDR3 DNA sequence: TGCGCCAGCAGCTCAACAGGGGGATTGTCACCCCTCCACTTT.

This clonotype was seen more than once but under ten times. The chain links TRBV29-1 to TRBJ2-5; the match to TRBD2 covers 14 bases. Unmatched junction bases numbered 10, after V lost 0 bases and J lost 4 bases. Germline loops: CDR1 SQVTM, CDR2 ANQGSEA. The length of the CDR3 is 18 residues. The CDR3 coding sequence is TGCAGCGTTGAAGATCCTGTCCGACTAGCGGGAGGGGGAGAGACCCAGTACTTC. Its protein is CSVEDPVRLAGGGETQYF.

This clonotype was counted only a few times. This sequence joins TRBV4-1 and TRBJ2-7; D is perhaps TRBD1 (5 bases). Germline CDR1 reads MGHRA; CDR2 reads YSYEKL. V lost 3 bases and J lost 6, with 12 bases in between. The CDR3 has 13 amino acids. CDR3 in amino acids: CASSHRQLGEQYF. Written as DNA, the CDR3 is TGCGCCAGCAGCCACCGACAGTTAGGCGAGCAGTACTTC.

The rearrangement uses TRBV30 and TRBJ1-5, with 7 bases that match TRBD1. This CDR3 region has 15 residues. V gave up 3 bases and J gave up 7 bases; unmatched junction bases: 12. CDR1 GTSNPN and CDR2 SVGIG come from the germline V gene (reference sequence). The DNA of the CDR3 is TGTGCCTGGAGCGATCAGGGGGGACGAAGCCAGCCCCAGCATTTT. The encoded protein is CAWSDQGGRSQPQHF.

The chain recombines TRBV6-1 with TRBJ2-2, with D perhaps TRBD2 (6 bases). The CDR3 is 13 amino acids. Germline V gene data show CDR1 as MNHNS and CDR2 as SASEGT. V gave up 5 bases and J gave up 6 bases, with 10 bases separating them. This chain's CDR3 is CASSLRDPGELFF. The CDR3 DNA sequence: TGTGCCAGCAGTTTGCGGGACCCCGGGGAGCTGTTTTTT.

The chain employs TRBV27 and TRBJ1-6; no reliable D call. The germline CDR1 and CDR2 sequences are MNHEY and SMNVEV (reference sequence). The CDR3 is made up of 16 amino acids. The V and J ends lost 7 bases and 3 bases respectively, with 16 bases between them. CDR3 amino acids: CASTRYGGVYNSPLHF. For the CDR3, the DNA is TGTGCCAGCACCCGATACGGTGGGGTCTATAATTCACCCCTCCACTTT.

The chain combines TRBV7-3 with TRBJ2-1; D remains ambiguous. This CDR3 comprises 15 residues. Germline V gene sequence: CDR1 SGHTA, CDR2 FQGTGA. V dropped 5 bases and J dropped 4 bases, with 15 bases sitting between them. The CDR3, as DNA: TGTGCCAGCAGCCCCAGTGGCGACCAATACAATGAGCAGTTCTTC. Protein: CASSPSGDQYNEQFF.

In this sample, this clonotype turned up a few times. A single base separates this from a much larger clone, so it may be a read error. CDR3 loop: CASNLLAGTLTYEQYF. The CDR3 DNA follows: TGTGCCAGCAACTTATTGGCCGGGACATTGACCTACGAGCAGTACTTC. This chain connects TRBV5-5 to TRBJ2-7; D might be TRBD1 (6 bases). Germline CDR1 and CDR2: SGHKS and YYEKEE (reference sequence). The V end lost 6 bases, the J end lost 2 bases, and 21 bases lay between the germline ends. The CDR3 loop spans 16 amino acids. Full variable domain (missing parts from reference TRBV5-5 and TRBJ2-7): DAGVTQSPTHLIKTRGQQVTLRCSPISGHKSVSWYQQVLGQGPQFIFQYYEKEERGRGNFPDRFSARQFPNYSSELNVNALLLGDSALYLCASNLLAGTLTYEQYFGPGTRLTVT.

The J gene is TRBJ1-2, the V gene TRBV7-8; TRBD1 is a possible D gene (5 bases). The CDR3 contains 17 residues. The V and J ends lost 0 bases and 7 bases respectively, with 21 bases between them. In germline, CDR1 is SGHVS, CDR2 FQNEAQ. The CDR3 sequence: CASSLAPSSGRGTGYTF. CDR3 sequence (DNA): TGTGCCAGCAGCTTAGCACCATCGAGTGGTAGAGGGACTGGCTACACCTTC.

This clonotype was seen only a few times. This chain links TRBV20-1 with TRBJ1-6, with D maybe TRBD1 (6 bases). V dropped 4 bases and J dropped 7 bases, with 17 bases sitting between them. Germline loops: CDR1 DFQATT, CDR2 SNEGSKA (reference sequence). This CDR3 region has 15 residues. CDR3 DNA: TGCAGTGCTAAGGTGCCGGGACATAACAATTCACCCCTCCACTTT. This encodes CSAKVPGHNNSPLHF.

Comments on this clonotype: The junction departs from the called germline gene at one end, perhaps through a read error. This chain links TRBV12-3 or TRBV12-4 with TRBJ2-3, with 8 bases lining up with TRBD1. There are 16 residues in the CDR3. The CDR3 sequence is CASSLETGARTDTEYF. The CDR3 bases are TGTGCCAGCAGTTTAGAGACAGGGGCCAGAACAGATACGGAGTATTTT.

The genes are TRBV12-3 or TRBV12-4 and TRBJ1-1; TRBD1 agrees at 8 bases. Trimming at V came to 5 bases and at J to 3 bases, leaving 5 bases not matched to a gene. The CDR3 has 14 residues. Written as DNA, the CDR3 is TGTGCCAGCAGTAAACAGGGGGATTACACTGAAGCTTTCTTT. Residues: CASSKQGDYTEAFF.

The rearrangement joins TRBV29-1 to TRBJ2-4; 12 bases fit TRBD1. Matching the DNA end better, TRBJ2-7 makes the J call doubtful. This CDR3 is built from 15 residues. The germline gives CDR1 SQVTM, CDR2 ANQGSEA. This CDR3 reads CSVDGTGGATYEQYF. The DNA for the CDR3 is TGCAGCGTTGATGGGACAGGGGGCGCAACCTACGAGCAGTACTTC.

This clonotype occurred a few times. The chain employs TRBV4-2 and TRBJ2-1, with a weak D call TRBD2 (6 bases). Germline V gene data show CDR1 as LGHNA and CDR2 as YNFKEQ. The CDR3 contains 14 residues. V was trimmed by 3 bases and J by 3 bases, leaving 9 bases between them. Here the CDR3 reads CASSHKAGYNEQFF. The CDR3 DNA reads TGTGCCAGCAGCCATAAAGCGGGCTACAATGAGCAGTTCTTC.

The CDR3 DNA follows: TGCGCCAGCAGCTTACTAGCGGGGGGTTCCGAGGATACGCAGTATTTT. Its translation is CASSLLAGGSEDTQYF. The V gene is TRBV5-1, the J gene TRBJ2-3; 12 bases map to TRBD2. Germline values: CDR1 SGHRS, CDR2 YFSETQ. This CDR3 contains 16 residues. Trimming removed 2 bases from V and 6 bases from J; junction bases left unmatched: 7.

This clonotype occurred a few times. CDR3 bases: TGTGCCAGTAGTGACACACTAGCGGGTCCCTACAATGAGCAGTTCTTC. Protein: CASSDTLAGPYNEQFF. The chain recombines TRBV19 with TRBJ2-1, with TRBD2 matching over 9 bases. V gave up 5 bases and J gave up 2 bases; unmatched junction bases: 7. This CDR3 has 16 amino acids. Germline V gene sequence: CDR1 LNHDA, CDR2 SQIVND (reference sequence). The full variable domain, its missing parts supplied by reference TRBV19 and TRBJ2-1, is DGGITQSPKYLFRKEGQNVTLSCEQNLNHDAMYWYRQDPGQGLRLIYYSQIVNDFQKGDIAEGYSVSREKKESFPLTVTSAQKNPTAFYLCASSDTLAGPYNEQFFGPGTRLTVL.

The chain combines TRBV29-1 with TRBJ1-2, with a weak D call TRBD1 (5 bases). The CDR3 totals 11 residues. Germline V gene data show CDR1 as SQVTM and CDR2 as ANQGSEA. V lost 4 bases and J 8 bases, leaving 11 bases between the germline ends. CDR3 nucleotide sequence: TGCAGCGTTGTTATAGGGGACGGCTACACCTTC. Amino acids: CSVVIGDGYTF. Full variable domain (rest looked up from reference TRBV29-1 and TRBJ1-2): SAVISQKPSRDICQRGTSLTIQCQVDSQVTMMFWYRQQPGQSLTLIATANQGSEATYESGFVIDKFPISRPNLTFSTLTVSNMSPEDSSIYLCSVVIGDGYTFGSGTRLTVV.

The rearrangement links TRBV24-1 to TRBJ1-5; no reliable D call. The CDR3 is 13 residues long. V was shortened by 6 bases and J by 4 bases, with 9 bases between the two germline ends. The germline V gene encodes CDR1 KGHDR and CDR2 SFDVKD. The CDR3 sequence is CATSTRLNQPQHF. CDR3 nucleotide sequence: TGTGCCACCAGTACCAGGTTAAATCAGCCCCAGCATTTT.

The CDR3 reads CASSLDRGRRKGANVLTF. The CDR3 DNA reads as TGTGCCAGCAGCCTGGACAGGGGGCGGAGGAAAGGGGCCAACGTCCTGACTTTC. The gene calls are TRBV7-3 and TRBJ2-6, with TRBD1 matching 11 bases. V shed 5 bases, J shed 4 bases, and the junction held 10 bases outside the gene matches. Germline V CDR1 and CDR2: SGHTA, FQGTGA. The CDR3 is 18 residues long. The full variable domain, rest sourced from reference TRBV7-3 and TRBJ2-6, is GAGVSQTPSNKVTEKGKYVELRCDPISGHTALYWYRQSLGQGPEFLIYFQGTGAADDSGLPNDRFFAVRPEGSVSTLKIQRTERGDSAVYLCASSLDRGRRKGANVLTFGAGSRLTVL.